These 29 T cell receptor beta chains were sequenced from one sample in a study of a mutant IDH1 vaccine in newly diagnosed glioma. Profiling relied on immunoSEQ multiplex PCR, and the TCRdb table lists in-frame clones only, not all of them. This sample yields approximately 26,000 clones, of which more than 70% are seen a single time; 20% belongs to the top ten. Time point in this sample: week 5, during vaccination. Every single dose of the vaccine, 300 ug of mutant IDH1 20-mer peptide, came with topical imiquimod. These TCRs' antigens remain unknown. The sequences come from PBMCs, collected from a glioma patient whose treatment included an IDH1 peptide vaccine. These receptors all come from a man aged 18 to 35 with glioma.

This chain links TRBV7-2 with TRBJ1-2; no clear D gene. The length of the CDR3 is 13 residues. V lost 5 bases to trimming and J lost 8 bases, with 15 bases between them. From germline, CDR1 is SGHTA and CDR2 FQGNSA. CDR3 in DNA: TGTGCCAGCAGCACCGCAAGGGCAGAAGGCTACACCTTC. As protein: CASSTARAEGYTF.

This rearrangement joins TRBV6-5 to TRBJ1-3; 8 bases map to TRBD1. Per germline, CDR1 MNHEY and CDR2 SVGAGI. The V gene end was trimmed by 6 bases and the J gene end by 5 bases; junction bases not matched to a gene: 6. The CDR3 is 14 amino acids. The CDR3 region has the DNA TGTGCCAGCAGGCAGGGACAGGCCCGAAACACCATATATTTT. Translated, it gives CASRQGQARNTIYF.

Here the CDR3 reads CASSASTNEKLFF. In nucleotides, the CDR3 is TGTGCCAGCAGCGCGTCCACTAATGAAAAACTGTTTTTT. The chain couples TRBV11-2 to TRBJ1-4; D ambiguous. This CDR3 comprises 13 residues. Between the trimmed V and J ends, which lost 5 bases and 2 bases, there was a span of 6 bases. The germline CDR1 and CDR2 sequences are SGHAT and FQNNGV.

CDR3: CASSKTEGQGPEAFF. The CDR3 region has the DNA TGTGCCAGCAGCAAAACCGAGGGGCAGGGCCCTGAAGCTTTCTTT. This chain connects TRBV21-1 to TRBJ1-1. TRBV21-1 is termed a pseudogene. The CDR3 has 15 residues.

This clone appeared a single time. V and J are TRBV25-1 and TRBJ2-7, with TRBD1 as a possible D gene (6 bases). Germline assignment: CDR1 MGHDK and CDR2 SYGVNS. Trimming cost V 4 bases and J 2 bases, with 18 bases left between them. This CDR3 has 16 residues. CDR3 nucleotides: TGTGCCAGCAGTGGGATTACAGGGAAAGGGACCTACGAGCAGTACTTC. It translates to CASSGITGKGTYEQYF.

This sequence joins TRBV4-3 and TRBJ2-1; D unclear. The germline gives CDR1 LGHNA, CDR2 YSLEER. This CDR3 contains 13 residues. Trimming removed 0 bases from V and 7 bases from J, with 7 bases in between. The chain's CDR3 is CASSQDSPNEQFF. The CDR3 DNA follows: TGCGCCAGCAGCCAAGATAGTCCAAATGAGCAGTTCTTC.

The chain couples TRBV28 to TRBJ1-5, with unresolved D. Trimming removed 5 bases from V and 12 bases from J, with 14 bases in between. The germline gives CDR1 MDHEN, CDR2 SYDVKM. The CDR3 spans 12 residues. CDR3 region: CASSPPNRDQHF. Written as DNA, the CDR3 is TGTGCCAGCAGTCCACCGAACCGGGACCAGCATTTT.

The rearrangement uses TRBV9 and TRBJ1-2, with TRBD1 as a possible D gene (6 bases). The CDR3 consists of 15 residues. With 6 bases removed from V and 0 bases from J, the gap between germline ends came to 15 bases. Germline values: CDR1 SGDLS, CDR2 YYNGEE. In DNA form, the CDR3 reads TGTGCCAGCACCTCTATGGACAGACCTAACTATGGCTACACCTTC. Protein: CASTSMDRPNYGYTF.

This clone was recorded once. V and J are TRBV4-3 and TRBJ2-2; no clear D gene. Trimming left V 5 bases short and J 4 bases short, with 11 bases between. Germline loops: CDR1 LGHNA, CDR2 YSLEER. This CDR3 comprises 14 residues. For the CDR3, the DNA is TGCGCCAGCAGCAAACTCGAGAGCACCGGGGAGCTGTTTTTT. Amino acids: CASSKLESTGELFF.

CDR3 sequence reads: CASSLRGTNTEAFF. CDR3 nucleotides: TGTGCCAGCAGCTTAAGGGGGACGAACACTGAAGCTTTCTTT. The chain uses TRBV5-6 and TRBJ1-1, with D possibly TRBD1 on 6 matching bases. This CDR3 comprises 14 residues. CDR1 SGHDT and CDR2 YYEEEE come from the germline V gene. Trimming took 2 bases from V and 1 from J, leaving 9 bases between them.

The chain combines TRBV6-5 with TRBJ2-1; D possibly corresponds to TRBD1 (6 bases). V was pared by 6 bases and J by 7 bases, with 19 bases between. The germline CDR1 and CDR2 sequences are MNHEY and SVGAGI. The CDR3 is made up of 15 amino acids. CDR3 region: CASSRVTGFRNEQFF. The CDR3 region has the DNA TGTGCCAGCAGCCGGGTAACAGGGTTTAGGAATGAGCAGTTCTTC.

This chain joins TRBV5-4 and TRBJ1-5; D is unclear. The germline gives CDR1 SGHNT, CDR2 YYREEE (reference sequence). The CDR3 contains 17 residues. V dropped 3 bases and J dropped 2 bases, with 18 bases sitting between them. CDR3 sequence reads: CASSYKGSGLGNQPQHF. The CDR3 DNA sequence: TGTGCCAGCAGCTACAAAGGCTCCGGGCTCGGCAATCAGCCCCAGCATTTT.

The CDR3 bases are TGTGCCAGCAGTTTCACTCTAGCGGGACTTTCCTACGAGCAGTACTTC. This sequence encodes CASSFTLAGLSYEQYF. The chain has TRBV28 and TRBJ2-7; 9 bases agree with TRBD2. This CDR3 is built from 16 residues. Trimming took 3 bases from V and 1 from J; bases not matched to a gene: 7. Germline V gene data show CDR1 as MDHEN and CDR2 as SYDVKM.

This chain's CDR3 is CASSQFPNNEQFF. The CDR3 DNA sequence: TGCGCCAGCAGCCAATTCCCCAACAATGAGCAGTTCTTC. V usage is TRBV4-1 and J usage is TRBJ2-1; D unclear. The CDR3 is 13 residues long. Germline V lookup: CDR1 MGHRA, CDR2 YSYEKL. Trimming cost V 2 bases and J 5 bases, with 7 bases left between them.

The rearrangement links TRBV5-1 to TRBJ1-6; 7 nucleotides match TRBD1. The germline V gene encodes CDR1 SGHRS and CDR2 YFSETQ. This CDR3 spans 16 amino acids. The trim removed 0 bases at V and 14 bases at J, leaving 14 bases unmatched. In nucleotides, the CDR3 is TGCGCCAGCAGCTTGGCCGGGGACAGAGCTTCACCGACCCTCCACTTT. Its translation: CASSLAGDRASPTLHF.

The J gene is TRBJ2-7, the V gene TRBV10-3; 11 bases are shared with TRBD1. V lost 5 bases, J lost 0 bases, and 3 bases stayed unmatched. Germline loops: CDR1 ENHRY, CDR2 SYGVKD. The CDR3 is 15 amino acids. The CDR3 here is CAISTGTGGSYEQYF. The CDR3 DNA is TGTGCCATCAGTACCGGGACAGGGGGCTCCTACGAGCAGTACTTC.

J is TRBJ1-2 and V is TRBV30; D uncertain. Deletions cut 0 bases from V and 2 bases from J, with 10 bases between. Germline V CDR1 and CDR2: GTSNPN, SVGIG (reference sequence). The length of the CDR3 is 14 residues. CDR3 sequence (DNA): TGTGCCTGGAGTGTAGGCCTGGTAAACTATGGCTACACCTTC. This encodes CAWSVGLVNYGYTF.

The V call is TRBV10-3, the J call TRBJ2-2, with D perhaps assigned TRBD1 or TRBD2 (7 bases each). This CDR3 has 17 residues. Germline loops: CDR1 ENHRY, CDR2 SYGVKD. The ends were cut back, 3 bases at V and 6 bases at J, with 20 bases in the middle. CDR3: CAISDLPAGQSAGELFF. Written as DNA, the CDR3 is TGTGCCATCAGTGACCTTCCAGCGGGACAGTCCGCCGGGGAGCTGTTTTTT.

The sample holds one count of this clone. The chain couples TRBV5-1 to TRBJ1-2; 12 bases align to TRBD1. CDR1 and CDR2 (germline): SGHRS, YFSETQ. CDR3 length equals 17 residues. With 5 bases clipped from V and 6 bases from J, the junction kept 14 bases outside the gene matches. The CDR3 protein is CASSSLPSGQGADGYTF. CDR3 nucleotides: TGCGCCAGCAGTTCACTCCCCTCGGGACAGGGGGCTGATGGCTACACCTTC.

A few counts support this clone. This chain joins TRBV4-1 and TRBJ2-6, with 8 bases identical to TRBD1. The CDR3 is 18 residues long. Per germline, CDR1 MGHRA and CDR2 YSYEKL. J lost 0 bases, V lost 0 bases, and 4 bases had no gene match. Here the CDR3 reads CASSQEGTGFSGANVLTF. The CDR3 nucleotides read TGCGCCAGCAGCCAAGAAGGGACAGGCTTCTCTGGGGCCAACGTCCTGACTTTC.

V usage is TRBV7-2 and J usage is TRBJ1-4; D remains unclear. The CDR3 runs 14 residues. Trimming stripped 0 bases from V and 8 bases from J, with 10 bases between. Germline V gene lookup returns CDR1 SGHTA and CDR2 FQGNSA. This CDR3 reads CASSLAVGREKLFF. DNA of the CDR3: TGTGCCAGCAGCTTAGCGGTAGGGCGGGAAAAACTGTTTTTT.

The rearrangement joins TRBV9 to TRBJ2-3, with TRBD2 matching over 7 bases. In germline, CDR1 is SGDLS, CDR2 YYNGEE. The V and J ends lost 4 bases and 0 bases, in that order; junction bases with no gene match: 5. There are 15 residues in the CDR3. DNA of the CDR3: TGTGCCAGCAGCCCCAGCGGGGTTAGCACAGATACGCAGTATTTT. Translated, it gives CASSPSGVSTDTQYF. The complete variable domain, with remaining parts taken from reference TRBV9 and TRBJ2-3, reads DSGVTQTPKHLITATGQRVTLRCSPRSGDLSVYWYQQSLDQGLQFLIQYYNGEERAKGNILERFSAQQFPDLHSELNLSSLELGDSALYFCASSPSGVSTDTQYFGPGTRLTVL.

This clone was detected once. The CDR3 loop reads CASSPRQGSKNIQYF. CDR3 nucleotide sequence: TGTGCCAGCAGCCCACGACAGGGATCCAAAAACATTCAGTACTTC. The chain employs TRBV7-9 and TRBJ2-4, with 7 bases aligning to TRBD1. Germline V lookup: CDR1 SEHNR, CDR2 FQNEAQ (reference sequence). J was trimmed by 2 bases and V by 5 bases; bases with no gene match: 6. The CDR3 has 15 residues. The full variable domain, in which reference TRBV7-9 and TRBJ2-4 provide the parts outside the CDR3, is DTGVSQNPRHKITKRGQNVTFRCDPISEHNRLYWYRQTLGQGPEFLTYFQNEAQLEKSRLLSDRFSAERPKGSFSTLEIQRTEQGDSAMYLCASSPRQGSKNIQYFGAGTRLSVL.

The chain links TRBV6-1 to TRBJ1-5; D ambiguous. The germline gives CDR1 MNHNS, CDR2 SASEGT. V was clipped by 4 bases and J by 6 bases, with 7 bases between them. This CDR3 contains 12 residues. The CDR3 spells CASSVIGQPQHF. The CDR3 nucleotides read TGTGCCAGCAGTGTAATTGGTCAGCCCCAGCATTTT.

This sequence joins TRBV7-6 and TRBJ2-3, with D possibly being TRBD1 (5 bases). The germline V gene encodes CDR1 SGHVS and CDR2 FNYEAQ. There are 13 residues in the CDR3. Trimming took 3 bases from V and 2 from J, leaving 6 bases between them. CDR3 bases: TGTGCCAGCAGCTTGGACAACACAGATACGCAGTATTTT. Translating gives CASSLDNTDTQYF.

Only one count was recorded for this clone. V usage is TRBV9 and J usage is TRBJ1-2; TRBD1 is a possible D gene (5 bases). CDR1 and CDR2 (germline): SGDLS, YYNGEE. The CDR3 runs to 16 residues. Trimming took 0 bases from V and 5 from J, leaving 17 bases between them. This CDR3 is CASSVAPGRGTYGYTF. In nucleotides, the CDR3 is TGTGCCAGCAGCGTAGCACCGGGCCGGGGGACTTATGGCTACACCTTC.

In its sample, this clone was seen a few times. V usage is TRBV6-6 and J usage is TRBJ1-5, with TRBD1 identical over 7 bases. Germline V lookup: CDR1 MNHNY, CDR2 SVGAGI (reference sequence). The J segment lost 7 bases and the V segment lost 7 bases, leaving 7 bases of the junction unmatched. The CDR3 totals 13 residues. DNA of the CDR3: TGTGCCAGCAATGGACAGGCTTACCAGCCCCAGCATTTT. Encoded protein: CASNGQAYQPQHF.

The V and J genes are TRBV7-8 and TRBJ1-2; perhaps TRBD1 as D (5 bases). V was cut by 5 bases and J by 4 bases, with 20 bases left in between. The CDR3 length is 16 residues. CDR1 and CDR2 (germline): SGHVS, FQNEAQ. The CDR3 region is CASSQRDAPGGYGYTF. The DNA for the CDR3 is TGTGCCAGCAGCCAGCGGGACGCCCCGGGGGGCTATGGCTACACCTTC.

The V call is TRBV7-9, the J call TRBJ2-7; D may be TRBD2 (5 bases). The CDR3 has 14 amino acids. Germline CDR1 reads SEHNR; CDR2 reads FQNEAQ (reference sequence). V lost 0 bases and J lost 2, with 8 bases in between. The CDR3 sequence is CASSLAGAPYEQYF. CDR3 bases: TGTGCCAGCAGCTTAGCGGGAGCTCCCTACGAGCAGTACTTC.